Below, one T cell receptor (beta chain) is given with its context. Its specificity is not known. The record originates from a study of regulatory T cells in long-lasting Graves disease. Germline values: CDR1 SGHDT, CDR2 YYEEEE. The CDR3 spans 16 residues. With V trimmed by 4 bases and J by 5 bases, 8 bases remained unmatched. Overall study results and limits: The study found persistent patients shared more public clonotypes (roughly 2,600) than new patients (about 880).

As for time point: persistent/refractory GD, antithyroid drugs over 5 years with positive TRAb. Construction of the TCR library relied on RNA isolated from PBMCs. Construction of TCR beta libraries relied on iRepertoire HTBI primers and on Arm-PCR targeting CDR3 regions. Authors' processing steps: Identified across the samples were approximately 60 TRBV segments and around 14 TRBJ segments. One entry per CDR3 protein, called by TCRdb with MiXCR from the multiplex PCR reads. TCRdb, not the authors, supplied the V and J calls. The sample includes 400,000 to 500,000 distinct CDR3 sequences, about 21% seen only once; the top ten take 13% to 15%.

Sequencing used peripheral blood mononuclear cells (PBMCs), obtained when the disease was refractory, from a patient treated with antithyroid drugs. This chain connects TRBV5-6 to TRBJ2-7; 14 nucleotides align to TRBD2. This receptor was identified in a female donor with Graves disease. CDR3 residues: CASSGGTSGSFHEQYF. In nucleotides, the CDR3 is TGTGCCAGCAGCGGCGGGACTAGCGGGAGTTTCCACGAGCAGTACTTC.